The entry below describes one TCR beta chain. Clones were sequenced by immunoSEQ multiplex PCR, and TCRdb holds only the in-frame ones, with some missing. In the table there are approximately 94,000 clones, approximately 86% of which are singletons. The sample belongs to a study of control samples from healthy donors and cancer patients. CDR3 size: 17 residues. Trimming took 0 bases from V and 4 from J; bases not matched to a gene: 4. Germline CDR1 reads SGHRS; CDR2 reads YFSETQ. J is TRBJ1-4 and V is TRBV5-1, with 12 bases that match TRBD1. The sample comprised blood. The sequence was collected from a woman between 50 and 59 years old in good health. The CDR3 region is CASSLVGQGALNEKLFF. CDR3 nucleotides: TGCGCCAGCAGCTTGGTGGGACAGGGGGCACTTAATGAAAAACTGTTTTTT.